Each of the 25 T cell receptor beta chains below was sequenced from the same sample in a study of technical replicates of blood from a few donors. Assay used: immunoSEQ multiplex PCR; TCRdb lists only in-frame clones, some missing. Altogether almost 90,000 clones are present, around 95% being singletons, with the ten largest covering more than 0.3%. The sample comprised T cells isolated from PBMCs. The receptor set was obtained from a human donor in good health.

CDR3 in amino acids: CASSDKIVRTSGSYNEQFF. The DNA for the CDR3 is TGCGCCAGCAGTGATAAAATAGTCCGGACATCGGGCTCCTACAATGAGCAGTTCTTC. The chain couples TRBV10-1 to TRBJ2-1, with D perhaps matching TRBD1 (5 bases). CDR3 size: 19 residues. CDR1 and CDR2 (germline): WNHNN, SYGVQD (reference sequence). V lost 3 bases and J lost 0, with 21 bases in between.

This clone is a singleton in its sample. V usage is TRBV7-5 and J usage is TRBJ1-3. TRBV7-5 is labeled a pseudogene. This CDR3 is 15 amino acids long. The CDR3 DNA sequence: TGTGTCAGAAGCCTCGGGGGGAAATCTGGAAACACCATATATTTT. Protein sequence: CVRSLGGKSGNTIYF.

CDR3 DNA: TGTGCCAGCACCCAACAAGAGACCCAGTACTTC. Its translation: CASTQQETQYF. V is TRBV6-6 and J is TRBJ2-5; D call uncertain. Germline V lookup: CDR1 MNHNY, CDR2 SVGAGI (reference sequence). This CDR3 has 11 residues. Deletions cut 7 bases from V and 2 bases from J, with 5 bases between.

The rearrangement joins TRBV10-2 to TRBJ1-1; a possible D gene is TRBD1 (5 bases). Trimming took 7 bases from V and 1 from J, leaving 13 bases between them. Per germline, CDR1 WSHSY and CDR2 SAAADI. The CDR3 extends over 14 amino acids. As DNA, the CDR3 is TGCGCCAGCAAAGCTCAGGGAAGGAACACTGAAGCTTTCTTT. Its translation: CASKAQGRNTEAFF.

The V and J genes are TRBV28 and TRBJ2-3, with D perhaps TRBD2 (6 bases). The V gene's germline CDR1 is MDHEN and CDR2 SYDVKM. Trimming left V 6 bases short and J 5 bases short, with 12 bases between. CDR3 length equals 13 residues. The CDR3 DNA is TGTGCCAGCAGCACTGCTAGCGTAGATACGCAGTATTTT. Amino acid sequence: CASSTASVDTQYF.

This chain links TRBV6-1 with TRBJ1-2; tentative D call: TRBD1 (6 bases). From germline, CDR1 is MNHNS and CDR2 SASEGT. Between the trimmed V and J ends, which lost 3 bases and 8 bases, there was a span of 13 bases. The CDR3 has 13 residues. The CDR3 DNA reads as TGTGCCAGCAGTGACGGGGGGCCGGCGGGCTACACCTTC. As protein: CASSDGGPAGYTF.

The chain recombines TRBV28 with TRBJ2-3, with 12 bases fitting TRBD1. This CDR3 region has 17 residues. Germline values: CDR1 MDHEN, CDR2 SYDVKM. Germline trimming cut 7 bases from V and 1 base from J; bases unmatched to any gene: 9. This CDR3 is CASTTRDRGLRTDTQYF. In nucleotides, the CDR3 is TGTGCCAGCACCACACGGGACAGGGGGCTTCGCACAGATACGCAGTATTTT.

CDR3 nucleotides: TGTGCCAGCAGTTACCCATCTGACGGGAAGCAGTACTTC. Translating gives CASSYPSDGKQYF. This sequence joins TRBV6-5 and TRBJ2-7; TRBD2 might be the D (5 bases). This CDR3 comprises 13 residues. CDR1 and CDR2 (germline): MNHEY, SVGAGI. V lost 2 bases, J lost 8 bases, and 13 bases lay in between.

V gene TRBV5-4 combines with J gene TRBJ2-3, with 8 nucleotides matching TRBD1. This CDR3 is 15 amino acids long. V was clipped by 0 bases and J by 5 bases; unmatched bases: 5. In germline, CDR1 is SGHNT, CDR2 YYREEE (reference sequence). The CDR3 protein is CASSLVTGGGDTQYF. The CDR3 DNA sequence: TGTGCCAGCAGCTTGGTTACAGGGGGTGGAGATACGCAGTATTTT. The full variable domain, rest sourced from reference TRBV5-4 and TRBJ2-3, is ETGVTQSPTHLIKTRGQQVTLRCSSQSGHNTVSWYQQALGQGPQFIFQYYREEENGRGNFPPRFSGLQFPNYSSELNVNALELDDSALYLCASSLVTGGGDTQYFGPGTRLTVL.

The chain recombines TRBV28 with TRBJ2-5, with D possibly matching TRBD1 (5 bases). Germline V gene sequence: CDR1 MDHEN, CDR2 SYDVKM. The CDR3 runs 14 residues. Trimming took 3 bases from V and 3 from J, leaving 11 bases between them. CDR3 residues: CASSFLDSEETQYF. The CDR3 DNA is TGTGCCAGCAGTTTCCTAGACAGCGAAGAGACCCAGTACTTC.

J is TRBJ1-4 and V is TRBV9; possible D gene TRBD1, 6 bases. The CDR3 is 13 amino acids. Germline V gives CDR1 SGDLS, CDR2 YYNGEE. V was pared by 5 bases and J by 7 bases, with 12 bases between. Here the CDR3 DNA reads TGTGCCAGCAGGGGTCAGGGGAGTGAAAAACTGTTTTTT. As protein: CASRGQGSEKLFF.

This chain connects TRBV6-1 to TRBJ2-7, with a tentative D call TRBD2 (5 bases). V was clipped by 6 bases and J by 5 bases, with 11 bases between them. The CDR3 spans 12 residues. CDR1 is MNHNS and CDR2 is SASEGT in the germline V gene. CDR3 coding DNA: TGTGCCAGCAGGGAGGCTGGGAACGAGCAGTACTTC. This translates into CASREAGNEQYF.

The gene calls are TRBV7-6 and TRBJ1-1, with TRBD1 matching 8 bases. V lost 5 bases to trimming and J lost 3 bases; unmatched junction nucleotides: 11. The CDR3 has 16 residues. The germline CDR1 and CDR2 sequences are SGHVS and FNYEAQ. CDR3 residues: CASSPPDRVQYTEAFF. As DNA, the CDR3 is TGTGCCAGCAGCCCTCCGGACAGGGTTCAATACACTGAAGCTTTCTTT.

This rearrangement joins TRBV4-2 to TRBJ2-4, with a weak D call TRBD2 (7 bases). CDR1 is LGHNA and CDR2 is YNFKEQ in the germline V gene. The CDR3 contains 20 residues. Trimming took off 0 bases at V and 5 bases at J, with 26 bases between the two ends. For the CDR3, the DNA is TGTGCCAGCAGCCAAGATATAGGCGGGAGCCCCAATTGGGGGCAAAACATTCAGTACTTC. This sequence encodes CASSQDIGGSPNWGQNIQYF.

This clone has just one count. The chain carries TRBV5-6 and TRBJ2-1; 7 bases fit TRBD1. CDR3 length equals 16 residues. In germline, CDR1 is SGHDT, CDR2 YYEEEE. The ends lost 7 bases at V and 4 bases at J; junction bases unmatched: 14. As DNA, the CDR3 is TGTGCCAGCTCCGATTACCGGGACAGAGCTTACAATGAGCAGTTCTTC. Translated, it gives CASSDYRDRAYNEQFF.

The rearrangement links TRBV19 to TRBJ2-1, with 10 bases aligning to TRBD2. Germline V lookup: CDR1 LNHDA, CDR2 SQIVND (reference sequence). The trim removed 2 bases at V and 3 bases at J, leaving 4 bases unmatched. This CDR3 has 16 amino acids. The DNA of the CDR3 is TGTGCCAGTAGTATAACCGGGACTAGCGACTACAATGAGCAGTTCTTC. It is translated as CASSITGTSDYNEQFF.

The chain is built from TRBV6-5 and TRBJ1-2; the D is unclear. The CDR3 length is 12 residues. CDR1 MNHEY and CDR2 SVGAGI come from the germline V gene. V was trimmed by 6 bases and J by 7 bases, leaving 12 bases between them. CDR3 residues: CASRSLGGGYTF. The CDR3 DNA reads as TGTGCCAGCAGATCGCTGGGAGGTGGCTACACCTTC.

The chain has TRBV5-1 and TRBJ1-1, with D unresolved. Per the germline V gene, CDR1 is SGHRS and CDR2 is YFSETQ. Trimming stripped 1 base from V and 5 bases from J, with 12 bases between. The CDR3 length is 14 residues. The CDR3 nucleotides are TGCGCCAGCAGCTTGAAATGGGGAGGAACTGAAGCTTTCTTT. Translated, it gives CASSLKWGGTEAFF.

The chain links TRBV5-1 to TRBJ2-7; 9 bases match TRBD1. The germline gives CDR1 SGHRS, CDR2 YFSETQ. This CDR3 has 14 residues. The V segment lost 0 bases and the J segment 5 bases; nucleotides outside the gene matches: 3. The CDR3 region has the DNA TGCGCCAGCAGCTTGGGACAGGGGGTGGACGAGCAGTACTTC. The encoded protein is CASSLGQGVDEQYF.

The rearrangement joins TRBV6-1 to TRBJ1-5; no clear D gene. CDR1 is MNHNS and CDR2 is SASEGT in the germline V gene. The CDR3 sequence is 13 residues long. Trimming took 7 bases from V and 4 from J, leaving 11 bases between them. In nucleotides, the CDR3 is TGTGCCAGCACTCAGACTGATAATCAGCCCCAGCATTTT. The encoded protein is CASTQTDNQPQHF.

The V call is TRBV19, the J call TRBJ2-1; D gene uncertain. The V end lost 4 bases, the J end lost 9 bases, and 10 bases lay between the germline ends. Germline assignment: CDR1 LNHDA and CDR2 SQIVND (reference sequence). This CDR3 is built from 12 residues. DNA for the CDR3: TGTGCCAGTAGTAGTAGGCGGAGTGAGCAGTTCTTC. This gives the protein CASSSRRSEQFF.

This rearrangement joins TRBV7-3 to TRBJ2-7, with 9 bases fitting TRBD2. Trimming at V came to 1 base and at J to 7 bases, leaving 11 bases not matched to a gene. Germline CDR1 SGHTA, CDR2 FQGTGA. The CDR3 totals 16 residues. The CDR3 protein is CASSLNVGTSNGEQYF. CDR3 nucleotide sequence: TGTGCCAGCAGCTTAAATGTCGGGACTAGCAACGGTGAGCAGTACTTC.

V and J are TRBV7-9 and TRBJ2-7, with D perhaps matching TRBD2 (5 bases). Looked up from germline, CDR1 is SEHNR and CDR2 is FQNEAQ (reference sequence). The CDR3 has 12 residues. V lost 8 bases and J lost 5, with 13 bases in between. For the CDR3, the DNA is TGTGCCAGCGCAAGAGGGATCAACGAGCAGTACTTC. This translates into CASARGINEQYF.

The CDR3 region has the DNA TGTGCCAGCAGCGGCTTAGGTACTATTGCGGAGACCCAGTACTTC. This translates into CASSGLGTIAETQYF. The chain recombines TRBV5-5 with TRBJ2-5; D unclear. CDR1 and CDR2 (germline): SGHKS, YYEKEE (reference sequence). The CDR3 contains 15 residues. The V end was cut by 4 bases, the J end by 5 bases, with 18 bases between.

The V and J genes are TRBV7-2 and TRBJ1-2, with D uncertain. Trimming cost V 7 bases and J 0 bases, with 9 bases left between them. Germline values: CDR1 SGHTA, CDR2 FQGNSA. The CDR3 contains 13 residues. CDR3 nucleotide sequence: TGTGCCAGCACCCTACAGACTAACTATGGCTACACCTTC. This translates into CASTLQTNYGYTF.